The 18 T cell receptor beta chains listed next were all sequenced from one sample in a study of patients and donors after allogeneic stem cell transplantation. In TCRdb, the RT-PCR reads were re-called with MiXCR into one record per CDR3 protein. The table has some 160,000 distinct CDR3 sequences, roughly 22% seen once. Material for sequencing was blood, either unsorted or a sorted T cell fraction (not recorded which). The source is a human donor who was either an allogeneic HSCT recipient or a stem cell or donor lymphocyte infusion donor (not recorded which). It is not recorded whose cells these are; they may come from a transplant donor.

This clonotype was detected a few times. The chain employs TRBV12-3 or TRBV12-4 and TRBJ2-1; maybe TRBD1 (6 bases). Trimming stripped 6 bases from V and 5 bases from J, with 17 bases between. The CDR3 totals 15 residues. CDR3 in amino acids: CASSPKWDTNNEQFF. The DNA of the CDR3 is TGTGCCAGCAGCCCAAAATGGGACACGAACAATGAGCAGTTCTTC.

This clonotype was seen only a few times. V is TRBV12-3 or TRBV12-4 and J is TRBJ1-2; D remains unclear. The CDR3 spans 14 residues. Trimming pared 0 bases from V and 4 bases from J, leaving 9 bases between. The CDR3 DNA reads TGTGCCAGCAGTTTAGCAACAGCCCTCTATGGCTACACCTTC. Protein product: CASSLATALYGYTF.

The chain is built from TRBV20-1 and TRBJ1-4; 9 positions match TRBD1. V shed 6 bases and J 6 bases; nucleotides not matched to a gene: 5. This CDR3 has 13 amino acids. CDR1 and CDR2 from the germline V gene are DFQATT and SNEGSKA (reference sequence). The CDR3 reads CSAGDREDEKLFF. In DNA form, the CDR3 reads TGCAGTGCAGGGGACAGGGAGGATGAAAAACTGTTTTTT.

This chain joins TRBV6-5 and TRBJ1-2; 12 nucleotides match TRBD1. Germline V gene sequence: CDR1 MNHEY, CDR2 SVGAGI. The CDR3 loop spans 16 amino acids. With V trimmed by 3 bases and J by 6 bases, 8 bases remained unmatched. This CDR3 is CASSYRDRGPLNGYTF. The CDR3 region has the DNA TGTGCCAGCAGTTATAGGGACAGGGGGCCGTTGAATGGCTACACCTTC.

The rearrangement links TRBV7-2 to TRBJ2-3; a possible D gene is TRBD2 (6 bases). Germline CDR1 reads SGHTA; CDR2 reads FQGNSA. V was trimmed by 4 bases and J by 0 bases, leaving 17 bases between them. The CDR3 spans 17 residues. As DNA, the CDR3 is TGTGCCAGCAGCTCACCTCTAGCGAGTCAAAGCACAGATACGCAGTATTTT. Residues: CASSSPLASQSTDTQYF. The full variable domain, completed using reference TRBV7-2 and TRBJ2-3, is GAGVSQSPSNKVTEKGKDVELRCDPISGHTALYWYRQSLGQGLEFLIYFQGNSAPDKSGLPSDRFSAERTGGSVSTLTIQRTQQEDSAVYLCASSSPLASQSTDTQYFGPGTRLTVL.

This clonotype was observed many times. V is TRBV12-3 or TRBV12-4 and J is TRBJ2-3, with 9 bases identical to TRBD2. The CDR3 runs 18 residues. J gave up 2 bases and V 4 bases, and 13 bases lay outside the gene matches. The DNA for the CDR3 is TGTGCCAGCAGTTCCCTGACCCCTAGCGGGGATCCCACAGATACGCAGTATTTT. Translation: CASSSLTPSGDPTDTQYF.

This clonotype appeared a few times. The chain joins TRBV4-1 to TRBJ2-7; D is possibly TRBD2 (6 bases). Trimming removed 2 bases from V and 3 bases from J, with 14 bases in between. Germline V gene lookup returns CDR1 MGHRA and CDR2 YSYEKL. CDR3 length: 15 amino acids. DNA of the CDR3: TGCGCCAGCAGCCAACCTACGCGGGGAAACTACGAGCAGTACTTC. Translated: CASSQPTRGNYEQYF.

This chain uses TRBV20-1 with TRBJ2-7; 8 positions match TRBD1. Germline loops: CDR1 DFQATT, CDR2 SNEGSKA (reference sequence). Trimming cost V 0 bases and J 3 bases; bases outside gene matches: 7. This CDR3 is 15 amino acids long. The CDR3 loop reads CSARDPAGGIYEQYF. CDR3 bases: TGCAGTGCTAGAGATCCGGCAGGGGGCATCTACGAGCAGTACTTC.

This chain joins TRBV20-1 and TRBJ2-3, with 10 bases lining up with TRBD2. Germline values: CDR1 DFQATT, CDR2 SNEGSKA (reference sequence). The CDR3 consists of 12 residues. CDR3 nucleotide sequence: TGCAGCGGGACTAGCGGCACAGATACGCAGTATTTT. Translating gives CSGTSGTDTQYF.

V is TRBV12-3 or TRBV12-4 and J is TRBJ2-5, with D unclear. Trimming took off 3 bases at V and 2 bases at J, with 10 bases between the two ends. The CDR3 runs 14 residues. CDR3 sequence reads: CASSFWQLQETQYF. The CDR3 coding sequence is TGTGCCAGCAGTTTCTGGCAGCTTCAAGAGACCCAGTACTTC.

The chain has TRBV7-9 and TRBJ2-7; D gene unclear. CDR3 length: 14 residues. CDR1 is SEHNR and CDR2 is FQNEAQ in the germline V gene (reference sequence). The germline V and J ends were trimmed by 6 bases and 1 base, with 13 bases remaining between them. This chain's CDR3 is CASSYPTHSYEQYF. Written as DNA, the CDR3 is TGTGCCAGCAGTTATCCGACACATTCCTACGAGCAGTACTTC.

V and J are TRBV5-6 and TRBJ1-1; perhaps TRBD1 as D (6 bases). With 1 base removed from V and 4 bases from J, the gap between germline ends came to 11 bases. The length of the CDR3 is 14 residues. Germline lookup yields CDR1 SGHDT and CDR2 YYEEEE. CDR3 protein: CASSLTGRVTEAFF. The CDR3 bases are TGTGCCAGCAGCTTGACAGGGAGGGTCACTGAAGCTTTCTTT. Supplemented by reference TRBV5-6 and TRBJ1-1, the full variable domain reads DAGVTQSPTHLIKTRGQQVTLRCSPKSGHDTVSWYQQALGQGPQFIFQYYEEEERQRGNFPDRFSGHQFPNYSSELNVNALLLGDSALYLCASSLTGRVTEAFFGQGTRLTVV.

Ten or more counts support this clonotype. The chain recombines TRBV25-1 with TRBJ1-6; 7 bases line up with TRBD1. Germline V gene sequence: CDR1 MGHDK, CDR2 SYGVNS. The CDR3 runs to 14 residues. V gave up 5 bases and J gave up 7 bases; unmatched junction bases: 5. CDR3 DNA: TGTGCCAGCAGTACAGGGGTTTGGAATTCACCCCTCCACTTT. It encodes CASSTGVWNSPLHF.

This clonotype has a handful of counts. The chain recombines TRBV15 with TRBJ1-6; D is undetermined. Germline V gene sequence: CDR1 LNHNV, CDR2 YYDKDF (reference sequence). The length of the CDR3 is 12 residues. V lost 5 bases to trimming and J lost 6 bases, with 5 bases between them. The CDR3 loop reads CATSLTNSPLHF. The CDR3 region has the DNA TGTGCCACCAGCCTAACTAATTCACCCCTCCACTTT.

This clonotype was picked up a small number of times. The rearrangement links TRBV7-9 to TRBJ1-5; 11 bases agree with TRBD1. V shed 3 bases and J 4 bases; nucleotides not matched to a gene: 5. Per the germline V gene, CDR1 is SEHNR and CDR2 is FQNEAQ (reference sequence). The CDR3 spans 16 residues. The CDR3 DNA is TGTGCCAGCAGCTTTTCCCGGGACAGGGGGAATCAGCCCCAGCATTTT. Amino acid sequence: CASSFSRDRGNQPQHF.

The chain combines TRBV9 with TRBJ1-5; a weak D match, TRBD1 (6 bases). The V and J ends lost 4 bases and 5 bases respectively, with 16 bases between them. CDR1 SGDLS and CDR2 YYNGEE come from the germline V gene. The CDR3 runs to 15 residues. The CDR3 DNA reads as TGTGCCAGCAGCCGAGAGGGGGATGTAGATCAGCCCCAGCATTTT. It specifies CASSREGDVDQPQHF. Drawing the rest from reference TRBV9 and TRBJ1-5, the complete variable domain is DSGVTQTPKHLITATGQRVTLRCSPRSGDLSVYWYQQSLDQGLQFLIQYYNGEERAKGNILERFSAQQFPDLHSELNLSSLELGDSALYFCASSREGDVDQPQHFGDGTRLSIL.

This chain joins TRBV7-3 and TRBJ1-5; D may be TRBD1 (5 bases). CDR3 length: 12 amino acids. V was pared by 8 bases and J by 3 bases, with 8 bases between. CDR1 is SGHTA, CDR2 FQGTGA, per germline. The chain's CDR3 is CASGHLNQPQHF. Written as DNA, the CDR3 is TGTGCCAGCGGACACCTCAATCAGCCCCAGCATTTT.

Note on this clonotype: One junction end disagrees with the germline gene, perhaps due to a read error. V and J are TRBV5-1 and TRBJ2-7; 8 nucleotides match TRBD2. This CDR3 region has 13 residues. Germline V lookup: CDR1 SGHRS, CDR2 YFSETQ. The CDR3 region has the DNA TGCGCCAGCAGCTTGTCAGTTAGCGGGAACAGTCAGTTC. This gives the protein CASSLSVSGNSQF.